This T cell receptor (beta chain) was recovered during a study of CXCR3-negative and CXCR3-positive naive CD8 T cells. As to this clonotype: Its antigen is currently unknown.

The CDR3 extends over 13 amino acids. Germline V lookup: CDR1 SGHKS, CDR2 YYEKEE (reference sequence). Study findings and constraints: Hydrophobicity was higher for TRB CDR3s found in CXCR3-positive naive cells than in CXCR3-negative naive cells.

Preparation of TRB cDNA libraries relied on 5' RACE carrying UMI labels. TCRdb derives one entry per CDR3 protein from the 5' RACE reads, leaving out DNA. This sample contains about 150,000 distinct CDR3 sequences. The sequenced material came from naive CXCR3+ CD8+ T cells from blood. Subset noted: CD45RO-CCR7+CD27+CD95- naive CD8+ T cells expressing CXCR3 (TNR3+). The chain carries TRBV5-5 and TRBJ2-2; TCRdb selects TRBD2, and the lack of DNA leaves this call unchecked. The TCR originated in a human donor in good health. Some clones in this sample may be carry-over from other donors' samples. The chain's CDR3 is CASSPLPSGELFF.